Listed below are T cell receptor beta chains from one sample, sequenced in a study of T cells in Graves' hyperthyroidism and ophthalmopathy. MiXCR, applied by TCRdb to the multiplex PCR reads, yields one record per CDR3 protein. In the table there are fewer than 900,000 distinct CDR3 sequences, around 17% of which are singletons. The sequencing sample was made of blood. The receptor source for this set is a man in his late teens or twenties with Graves' hyperthyroidism. Both conserved end residues are part of each CDR3. A D gene is named only where the DNA matches it firmly. Rows give clone size only sometimes, using once, few, many, or a class for an expanded clone.

size,length,J,V,D,DNA,CDR3
NA,17,TRBJ2-1,TRBV7-7,TRBD2,TGTGCCAGCAGCTCACGACTAGCGGGAGCCTCCTACAATGAGCAGTTCTTC,CASSSRLAGASYNEQFF
NA,14,TRBJ1-2,TRBV9,NA,TGTGCCAGCACCCCCAGGGAGGACTACTATGGCTACACCTTC,CASTPREDYYGYTF
NA,16,TRBJ2-1,TRBV4-1,TRBD2,TGCGCCAGCAGCCAAGTCCTAGCGGGAGAGGTACATGAGCAGTTCTTC,CASSQVLAGEVHEQFF
NA,15,TRBJ1-2,TRBV12-3/TRBV12-4,NA,TGTGCCAGCAGTTTGGGGCAGCGAATCGGCTATGGCTACACCTTC,CASSLGQRIGYGYTF
many,14,TRBJ2-7,TRBV28,TRBD1,TGTGCCAGCAGTTCGGGACAGGGGATCTACGAGCAGTACTTC,CASSSGQGIYEQYF
many,15,TRBJ2-1,TRBV13,NA,TGTGCCAGCAGCTTAGTAACGAGCTCCTACAATGAGCAGTTCTTC,CASSLVTSSYNEQFF
many,15,TRBJ2-1,TRBV7-3,TRBD1,TGTGCCAGCAGCGAGACAGGGGATGGCTACAATGAGCAGTTCTTC,CASSETGDGYNEQFF
NA,16,TRBJ1-5,TRBV6-2/TRBV6-3,TRBD1,TGTGCCAGCAGAACTCGACAGGGCGAGGCCAATCAGCCCCAGCATTTT,CASRTRQGEANQPQHF
few,15,TRBJ2-7,TRBV5-5,NA,TGTGCCAGCAGCTCGCATGGCGGGGGCCCCTACGAGCAGTACTTC,CASSSHGGGPYEQYF
many,13,TRBJ2-3,TRBV20-1,TRBD2,TGCAGTGCGGTGGGACTAGGGGGAGATACGCAGTATTTT,CSAVGLGGDTQYF
NA,11,TRBJ2-1,TRBV30,NA,TGTGCCCGCGGGATGTACAATGAGCAGTTCTTC,CARGMYNEQFF
many,14,TRBJ2-7,TRBV12-3/TRBV12-4,NA,TGTGCCAGCAGGCATTCCGGCAGAAAGGTCGAGCAGTACTTC,CASRHSGRKVEQYF
NA,14,TRBJ2-7,TRBV7-9,TRBD1,TGTGCCAGCAGCGGCACAGGGGGCTACGACGAGCAGTACTTC,CASSGTGGYDEQYF
few,14,TRBJ2-3,TRBV7-8,NA,TGTGCCAGCAGCTTAGAAGGGGCGGGGGATACGCAGTATTTT,CASSLEGAGDTQYF
many,13,TRBJ2-7,TRBV11-2,NA,TGTGCCAGCAGCTTGTCGGCTAGTGGCGAGCAGTACTTC,CASSLSASGEQYF
few,13,TRBJ2-5,TRBV20-1,NA,TGCCTACCGTCGGGGGAGTGGCAAGAGACCCAGTACTTC,CLPSGEWQETQYF
few,13,TRBJ2-4,TRBV20-1,NA,TGCAGTGCTAGAGACGCAGCCAAAAACATTCAGTACTTC,CSARDAAKNIQYF
many,15,TRBJ2-3,TRBV7-2,NA,TGTGCCAGCAGCTCCGGATGGAGAGCCACAGATACGCAGTATTTT,CASSSGWRATDTQYF
few,11,TRBJ1-2,TRBV6-2/TRBV6-3,TRBD1,TGTGCCGGGGGGACAGCCGATGGCTACACCTTC,CAGGTADGYTF
NA,17,TRBJ1-6,TRBV6-1,TRBD1,TGTGCCAGCAGACCAAGGACAGGGGGCACGGGTAATTCACCCCTCCACTTT,CASRPRTGGTGNSPLHF
few,14,TRBJ1-3,TRBV5-4,NA,TGTGCCAGCAGCTTGGACCTCTCTGGAAACACCATATATTTT,CASSLDLSGNTIYF
many,14,TRBJ1-5,TRBV20-1,NA,TGCAGTGCTAGAGGGGGTAGTGGCAATCAGCCCCAGCATTTT,CSARGGSGNQPQHF
many,12,TRBJ2-3,TRBV7-6,NA,TGTGCCAGCAGCTTAGTCAGCGATACGCAGTATTTT,CASSLVSDTQYF
few,13,TRBJ2-1,TRBV20-1,NA,TGCAGTGCTAGGGCTAGGGTTGGGTATGAGCAGTTCTTC,CSARARVGYEQFF
NA,19,TRBJ1-3,TRBV30,NA,TGTGCCTGGAGTCAGTGGCTCTTGGGGGGGGATATATCTGGAAACACCATATATTTT,CAWSQWLLGGDISGNTIYF
NA,15,TRBJ2-6,TRBV7-2,NA,TGTGCCAGCAGCGTGAGTGGGCCTGGGGCCAACGTCCTGACTTTC,CASSVSGPGANVLTF
many,15,TRBJ1-5,TRBV10-3,TRBD1,TGTGCCATCAGTGAAGCGACAGGGAGGGGTCAGCCCCAGCATTTT,CAISEATGRGQPQHF
few,15,TRBJ2-1,TRBV3-1,TRBD2,TGTGCCAGCAGCCAGAGACTAGCGGGAGGGCCAGCTCAGTTCTTC,CASSQRLAGGPAQFF
many,15,TRBJ1-2,TRBV12-3/TRBV12-4,TRBD1,TGTGCCAGCAGTTTAACGCTAGGGGGCCTCGATGGCTACACCTTC,CASSLTLGGLDGYTF
few,12,TRBJ1-2,TRBV2,NA,TGTGCCACCGGTACAGGTGGCTATGGCTACACCTTC,CATGTGGYGYTF
many,14,TRBJ2-2,TRBV5-5,NA,TGTGCCAGCGTGGGGCCAGTTAACACCGGGGAGCTGTTTTTT,CASVGPVNTGELFF
NA,15,TRBJ2-3,TRBV6-1,NA,TGTGCCAGCGGCCGCCAAGGGACCGAAACAGATACGCAGTATTTT,CASGRQGTETDTQYF
NA,16,TRBJ2-1,TRBV25-1,TRBD2,TGTGCCAGCGCTAGCTTAGCGGGAGGGCCGTATAATGAGCAGTTCTTC,CASASLAGGPYNEQFF
few,11,TRBJ2-1,TRBV20-1,NA,TGCAGTGCTATTCAGACTACCGAGCAGTTCTTC,CSAIQTTEQFF
few,13,TRBJ2-1,TRBV30,NA,TGTGCCTGGACCGGCATCGGCTACAATGAGCAGTTCTTC,CAWTGIGYNEQFF
few,14,TRBJ2-7,TRBV20-1,NA,TGCAGTGCTCCCCTCGCCCAGGGCAACAACGAGCAGTACTTC,CSAPLAQGNNEQYF
NA,10,TRBJ2-1,TRBV7-8,NA,TGTGCCAGCAGCTTAGACAAGCAGTTCTTC,CASSLDKQFF
few,13,TRBJ1-1,TRBV6-1,NA,TGTGCCAGCATTGACGGGACCAACACTGAAGCTTTCTTT,CASIDGTNTEAFF
NA,14,TRBJ2-7,TRBV30,TRBD1,TGTGCCTGGAGTGGAGGGGACAGTAACTACGAGCAGTACTTC,CAWSGGDSNYEQYF
NA,14,TRBJ2-7,TRBV28,TRBD1,TGTGCCAGCAGTGTCACAGGGGGCACCTACGAGCAGTACTTC,CASSVTGGTYEQYF
many,13,TRBJ2-1,TRBV7-2,NA,TGTGCCAGCAGCCTCGTCGGGAGCGATGAGCAGTTCTTC,CASSLVGSDEQFF
NA,15,TRBJ2-5,TRBV5-4,TRBD2,TGTGCCAGCAGCACGACTAGCGTCAATACCAAGACCCAGTACTTC,CASSTTSVNTKTQYF
few,13,TRBJ1-5,TRBV28,NA,TGTGCCAGCAGAAATGACGGCAATCAGCCCCAGCATTTT,CASRNDGNQPQHF
many,14,TRBJ2-1,TRBV29-1,TRBD2,TGCAGCACGCGGGGGAGACTAGCGGGAAATGAGCAGTTCTTC,CSTRGRLAGNEQFF
NA,12,TRBJ2-2,TRBV27,TRBD2,TGTGTCGGGCGGGGGAGGGCCGGGGAGCTGTTTTTT,CVGRGRAGELFF
many,19,TRBJ2-4,TRBV7-9,NA,TGTGCCAGCAGCTATTGGGCGTCGGGACCGGGGAGAGTCAAAAACATTCAGTACTTC,CASSYWASGPGRVKNIQYF
NA,20,TRBJ2-7,TRBV6-5,TRBD2,TGTGCCAGCAGTTTAAAGATACGGGTAGCGGGAGGAGGAGGGGCCAACGAGCAGTACTTC,CASSLKIRVAGGGGANEQYF
NA,13,TRBJ2-7,TRBV4-3,NA,TGCGCCAGCAGCCAAGGGGACTCCCGGGAGCAGTACTTC,CASSQGDSREQYF